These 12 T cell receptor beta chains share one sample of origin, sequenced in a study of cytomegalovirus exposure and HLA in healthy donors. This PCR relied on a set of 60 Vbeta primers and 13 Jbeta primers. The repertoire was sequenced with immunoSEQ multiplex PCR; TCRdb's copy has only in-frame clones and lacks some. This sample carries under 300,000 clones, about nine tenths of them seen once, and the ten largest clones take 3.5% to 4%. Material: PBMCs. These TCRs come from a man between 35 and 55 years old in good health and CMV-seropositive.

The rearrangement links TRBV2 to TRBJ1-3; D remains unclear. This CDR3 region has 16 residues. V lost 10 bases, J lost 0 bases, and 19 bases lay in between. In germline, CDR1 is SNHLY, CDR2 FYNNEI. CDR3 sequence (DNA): TGTGCCATCGAAAACCGAGCCGCAAGCTCTGGAAACACCATATATTTT. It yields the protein CAIENRAASSGNTIYF.

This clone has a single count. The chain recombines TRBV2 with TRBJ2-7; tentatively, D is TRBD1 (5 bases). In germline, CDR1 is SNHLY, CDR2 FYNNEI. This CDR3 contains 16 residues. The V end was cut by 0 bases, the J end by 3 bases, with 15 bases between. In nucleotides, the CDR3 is TGTGCCAGCAGTGAAGCGGTCAGGGTAGTTCGCTACGAGCAGTACTTC. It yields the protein CASSEAVRVVRYEQYF.

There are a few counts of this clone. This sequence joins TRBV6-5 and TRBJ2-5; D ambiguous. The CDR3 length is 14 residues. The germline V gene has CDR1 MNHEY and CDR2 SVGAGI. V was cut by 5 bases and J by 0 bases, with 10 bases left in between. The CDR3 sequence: CASSPSRYQETQYF. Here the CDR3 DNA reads TGTGCCAGCAGTCCAAGTCGGTACCAAGAGACCCAGTACTTC.

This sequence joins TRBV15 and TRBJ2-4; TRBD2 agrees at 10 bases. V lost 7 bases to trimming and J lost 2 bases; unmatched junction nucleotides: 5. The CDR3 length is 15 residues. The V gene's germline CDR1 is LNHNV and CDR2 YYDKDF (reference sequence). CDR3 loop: CATNPAGGTKNIQYF. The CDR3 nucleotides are TGTGCCACCAACCCAGCGGGAGGGACCAAAAACATTCAGTACTTC.

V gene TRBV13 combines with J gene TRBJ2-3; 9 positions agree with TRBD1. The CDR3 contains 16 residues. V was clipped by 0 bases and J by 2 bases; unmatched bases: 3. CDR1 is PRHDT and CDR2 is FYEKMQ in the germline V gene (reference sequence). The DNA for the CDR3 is TGTGCCAGCAGCTTAGGACAGGGGGCAAACACAGATACGCAGTATTTT. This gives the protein CASSLGQGANTDTQYF.

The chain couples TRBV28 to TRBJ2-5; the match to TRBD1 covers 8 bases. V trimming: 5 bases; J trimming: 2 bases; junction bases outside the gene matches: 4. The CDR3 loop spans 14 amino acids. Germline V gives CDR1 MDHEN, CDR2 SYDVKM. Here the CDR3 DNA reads TGTGCCAGCAGTCCTTGGACAGGGCAAGAGACCCAGTACTTC. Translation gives CASSPWTGQETQYF.

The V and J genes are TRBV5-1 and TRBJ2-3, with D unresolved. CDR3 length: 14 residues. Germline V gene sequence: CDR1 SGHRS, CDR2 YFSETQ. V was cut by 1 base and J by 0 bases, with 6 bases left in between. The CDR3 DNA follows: TGCGCCAGCAGCTTGCAGTCTAGCACAGATACGCAGTATTTT. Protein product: CASSLQSSTDTQYF.

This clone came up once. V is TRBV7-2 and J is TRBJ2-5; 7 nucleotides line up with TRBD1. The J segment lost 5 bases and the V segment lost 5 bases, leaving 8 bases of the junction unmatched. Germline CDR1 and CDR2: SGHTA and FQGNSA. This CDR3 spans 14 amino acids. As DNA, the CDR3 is TGTGCCAGCAGCCACCGACAGGGTCGGGAGACCCAGTACTTC. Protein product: CASSHRQGRETQYF. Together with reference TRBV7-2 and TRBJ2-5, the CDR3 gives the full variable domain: GAGVSQSPSNKVTEKGKDVELRCDPISGHTALYWYRQSLGQGLEFLIYFQGNSAPDKSGLPSDRFSAERTGGSVSTLTIQRTQQEDSAVYLCASSHRQGRETQYFGPGTRLLVL.

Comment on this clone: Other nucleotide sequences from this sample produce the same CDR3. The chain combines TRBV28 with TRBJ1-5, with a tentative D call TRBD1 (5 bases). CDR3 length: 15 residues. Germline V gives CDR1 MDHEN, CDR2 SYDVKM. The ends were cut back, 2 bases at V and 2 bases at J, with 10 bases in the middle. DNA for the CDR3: TGTGCCAGCAGTTTACAGGGTTTAGGCAATCAGCCCCAGCATTTT. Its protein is CASSLQGLGNQPQHF.

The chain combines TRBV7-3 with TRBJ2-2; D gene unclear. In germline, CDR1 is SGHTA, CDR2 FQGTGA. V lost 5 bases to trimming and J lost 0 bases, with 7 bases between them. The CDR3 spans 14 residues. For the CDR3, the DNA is TGTGCCAGCAGCGTTGTCGCGAACACCGGGGAGCTGTTTTTT. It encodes CASSVVANTGELFF.

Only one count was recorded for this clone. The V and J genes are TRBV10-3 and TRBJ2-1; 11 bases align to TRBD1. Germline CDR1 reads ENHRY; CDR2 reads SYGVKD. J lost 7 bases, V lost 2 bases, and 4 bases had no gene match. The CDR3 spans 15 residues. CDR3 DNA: TGTGCCATCAGTGAGGGACAGGGGGCTCGAAATGAGCAGTTCTTC. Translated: CAISEGQGARNEQFF.

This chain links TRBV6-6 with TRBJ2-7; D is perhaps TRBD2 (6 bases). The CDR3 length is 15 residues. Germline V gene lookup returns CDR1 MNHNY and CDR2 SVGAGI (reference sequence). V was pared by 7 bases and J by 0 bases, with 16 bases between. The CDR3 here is CASTSPQRASYEQYF. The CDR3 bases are TGTGCCAGCACCTCCCCCCAGCGGGCCTCCTACGAGCAGTACTTC.